These 19 T cell receptor beta chains were sequenced from one sample in a study of blood T cell repertoires in COVID-19. Profiling relied on immunoSEQ multiplex PCR, and the TCRdb table lists in-frame clones only, not all of them. The profile covers approximately 150,000 clones, with over 80% appearing a single time and 10% to 15% taken by the ten largest. The sequenced material came from peripheral blood. These receptors were obtained from a man between 65 and 80 years old who had recovered from COVID-19.

Concerning this clone: This could be a read error, since a much larger clone is one nucleotide away. The chain combines TRBV7-9 with TRBJ2-7; 8 bases map to TRBD1. Germline V gives CDR1 SEHNR, CDR2 FQNEAQ (reference sequence). The V segment lost 4 bases and the J segment 5 bases; nucleotides outside the gene matches: 1. This CDR3 has 12 amino acids. CDR3 in DNA: TGTGCCAGCAGCTCGACAGGGGACGAGCAGTACTTC. It translates to CASSSTGDEQYF.

This chain uses TRBV15 with TRBJ2-7; D is undetermined. Germline CDR1 is LNHNV and CDR2 is YYDKDF (reference sequence). The CDR3 is 15 amino acids. With 4 bases removed from V and 4 bases from J, the gap between germline ends came to 17 bases. CDR3 residues: CATSIPTPLGYEQYF. In nucleotides, the CDR3 is TGTGCCACCAGCATCCCGACACCGCTGGGTTACGAGCAGTACTTC.

V gene TRBV6-2 or TRBV6-3 combines with J gene TRBJ1-2; 10 nucleotides agree with TRBD1. CDR3 length: 15 residues. Looked up from germline, CDR1 is MNHEY and CDR2 is SVGEGT. V trimming: 2 bases; J trimming: 9 bases; junction bases outside the gene matches: 9. The DNA for the CDR3 is TGTGCCAGCAGTTACGCCATCCGGGACAGGGGACGCTACACCTTC. This sequence encodes CASSYAIRDRGRYTF.

The chain carries TRBV27 and TRBJ1-4, with D possibly matching TRBD1 (5 bases). Trimming removed 4 bases at V and 8 bases at J, with 17 bases between. Germline V lookup: CDR1 MNHEY, CDR2 SMNVEV (reference sequence). The CDR3 runs to 15 residues. As DNA, the CDR3 is TGTGCCAGCAGTTCACCCGGGACTTCAGGAGAAAAACTGTTTTTT. Protein product: CASSSPGTSGEKLFF.

The V and J genes are TRBV27 and TRBJ2-1, with TRBD2 matching 11 bases. V lost 5 bases, J lost 6 bases, and 9 bases stayed unmatched. CDR3 size: 16 residues. Germline V gene sequence: CDR1 MNHEY, CDR2 SMNVEV (reference sequence). The CDR3 protein is CASSPIAGGPRNEQFF. Here the CDR3 DNA reads TGTGCCAGCAGTCCGATAGCGGGAGGGCCTCGCAATGAGCAGTTCTTC.

This rearrangement joins TRBV6-4 to TRBJ1-1; tentative D call: TRBD1 (6 bases). CDR3 size: 14 residues. V was trimmed by 7 bases and J by 5 bases, leaving 17 bases between them. CDR1 is MRHNA, CDR2 SNTAGT, per germline. The CDR3 sequence: CASNPEGGGTEAFF. In DNA form, the CDR3 reads TGTGCCAGCAACCCCGAGGGGGGAGGGACTGAAGCTTTCTTT.

The gene calls are TRBV6-1 and TRBJ2-1; TRBD1 matches 9 bases. V lost 4 bases, J lost 3 bases, and 4 bases stayed unmatched. CDR3 length equals 15 residues. CDR1 and CDR2 (germline): MNHNS, SASEGT. CDR3 residues: CASSAGQGGYNEQFF. CDR3 coding DNA: TGTGCCAGCAGTGCGGGACAGGGTGGCTACAATGAGCAGTTCTTC.

This clone was seen a few times. The chain employs TRBV7-8 and TRBJ2-5, with D uncertain. Germline CDR1 SGHVS, CDR2 FQNEAQ. The CDR3 has 13 residues. Trimming left V 3 bases short and J 3 bases short, with 8 bases between. CDR3 in DNA: TGTGCCAGCAGCTTCGCTCAGGAAGAGACCCAGTACTTC. Translation gives CASSFAQEETQYF.

The genes are TRBV13 and TRBJ1-1, with a possible D match to TRBD1 (5 bases). Trimming took off 5 bases at V and 2 bases at J, with 15 bases between the two ends. Looked up from germline, CDR1 is PRHDT and CDR2 is FYEKMQ (reference sequence). CDR3 size: 15 residues. Written as DNA, the CDR3 is TGTGCCAGCAGCCCCGGCGGGGGGGGAAACACTGAAGCTTTCTTT. It specifies CASSPGGGGNTEAFF.

Concerning this clone itself: The same CDR3 can be traced to other DNA sequences in this sample. The chain has TRBV18 and TRBJ2-1; 14 bases map to TRBD2. The CDR3 contains 16 residues. Germline V gene sequence: CDR1 KGHSH, CDR2 LQKENI. V lost 3 bases and J lost 6; bases outside the gene matches: 4. The CDR3 sequence: CASSPPGLAGGNEQFF. CDR3 nucleotide sequence: TGTGCCAGCTCACCTCCTGGACTAGCGGGAGGCAATGAGCAGTTCTTC.

The chain combines TRBV6-5 with TRBJ2-7; 7 positions match TRBD1. This CDR3 region has 15 residues. The V gene end was trimmed by 6 bases and the J gene end by 0 bases; junction bases not matched to a gene: 8. From germline, CDR1 is MNHEY and CDR2 SVGAGI. CDR3 protein: CASRIGAGGSYEQYF. As DNA, the CDR3 is TGTGCCAGCAGAATTGGGGCAGGGGGCTCCTACGAGCAGTACTTC.

V gene TRBV6-5 combines with J gene TRBJ1-4, with D possibly TRBD1 on 5 matching bases. V lost 6 bases and J lost 4, with 12 bases in between. This CDR3 spans 14 amino acids. Looked up from germline, CDR1 is MNHEY and CDR2 is SVGAGI. The CDR3 DNA sequence: TGTGCCAGCAGCTACGGGGGGAGTAATGAAAAACTGTTTTTT. This gives the protein CASSYGGSNEKLFF.

This chain joins TRBV6-5 and TRBJ2-1, with 14 positions matching TRBD2. CDR3 length equals 15 residues. Trimming cost V 0 bases and J 12 bases; bases outside gene matches: 4. Germline V CDR1 and CDR2: MNHEY, SVGAGI. The CDR3 DNA reads TGTGCCAGCAGTTACTCGACTAGCGGGAGGGCCCGGCAGTTCTTC. Translating it yields CASSYSTSGRARQFF.

The V call is TRBV28, the J call TRBJ2-7; perhaps TRBD2 as D (6 bases). CDR3 length: 15 residues. V was shortened by 8 bases and J by 2 bases, with 19 bases between the two germline ends. Germline V gives CDR1 MDHEN, CDR2 SYDVKM. CDR3 sequence reads: CASGSLGEDPYEQYF. DNA of the CDR3: TGTGCCAGCGGGTCTCTAGGGGAGGATCCCTACGAGCAGTACTTC.

The chain employs TRBV27 and TRBJ1-4, with D possibly being TRBD1 (6 bases). The CDR3 consists of 14 residues. CDR1 MNHEY and CDR2 SMNVEV come from the germline V gene (reference sequence). V lost 3 bases, J lost 6 bases, and 11 bases lay in between. The CDR3 region is CASSFSGTYEKLFF. CDR3 in DNA: TGTGCCAGCAGTTTCTCCGGGACATATGAAAAACTGTTTTTT.

This clone turned up a few times. This chain links TRBV11-2 with TRBJ2-7; D may be TRBD2 (6 bases). The CDR3 is 13 amino acids. CDR1 and CDR2 (germline): SGHAT, FQNNGV. V lost 5 bases to trimming and J lost 0 bases, with 8 bases between them. The CDR3 sequence is CASSPDYSYEQYF. Here the CDR3 DNA reads TGTGCCAGCAGCCCGGACTACTCCTACGAGCAGTACTTC.

This clone was detected only a few times. Here the CDR3 DNA reads TGTGCCAGTGGGTGGACAGGGAATCAGCCCCAGCATTTT. It is translated as CASGWTGNQPQHF. This chain connects TRBV12-3 or TRBV12-4 to TRBJ1-5, with 8 bases lining up with TRBD1. This CDR3 comprises 13 residues. Trimming removed 9 bases from V and 4 bases from J; junction bases left unmatched: 5.

The chain joins TRBV10-1 to TRBJ2-3; 8 bases map to TRBD2. This CDR3 spans 15 amino acids. With V trimmed by 0 bases and J by 3 bases, 2 bases remained unmatched. CDR1 WNHNN and CDR2 SYGVQD come from the germline V gene (reference sequence). As DNA, the CDR3 is TGCGCCAGCAGTGAGTCGGCTAGCGGGACAGATACGCAGTATTTT. Its translation: CASSESASGTDTQYF.

The CDR3 sequence is CASSLAGDNQPQHF. DNA of the CDR3: TGTGCCAGCAGCTTGGCGGGGGACAATCAGCCCCAGCATTTT. The chain combines TRBV5-4 with TRBJ1-5; possible D gene TRBD1, 5 bases. CDR1 is SGHNT, CDR2 YYREEE, per germline (reference sequence). V was trimmed by 0 bases and J by 3 bases, leaving 7 bases between them. The CDR3 covers 14 residues.